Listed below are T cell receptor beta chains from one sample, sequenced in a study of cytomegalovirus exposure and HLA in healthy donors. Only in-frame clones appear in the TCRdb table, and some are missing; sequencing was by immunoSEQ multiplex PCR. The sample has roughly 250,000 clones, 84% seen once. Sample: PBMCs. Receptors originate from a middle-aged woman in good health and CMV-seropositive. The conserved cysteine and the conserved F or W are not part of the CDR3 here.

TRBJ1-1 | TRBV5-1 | ASSPGLGDIYRAF
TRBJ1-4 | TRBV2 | ASSEASRTGKLF
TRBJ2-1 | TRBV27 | ASSWMGRAYNEQF
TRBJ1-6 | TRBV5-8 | ASSFRGDPLNSPLH
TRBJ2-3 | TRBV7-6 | ASSLDVAGGRTDTQY
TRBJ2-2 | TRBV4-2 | ASSHATGLHGELF
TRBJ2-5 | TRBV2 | ASSGLAEETQY
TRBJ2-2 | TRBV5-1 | ASSLAGDRTGELF
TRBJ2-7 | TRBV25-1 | ASGSGGLYEQY
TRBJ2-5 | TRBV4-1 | ASSQGLRERTQY
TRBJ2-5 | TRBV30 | AWSQRTGATETQY
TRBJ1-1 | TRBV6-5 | ASSLLGNTEAF
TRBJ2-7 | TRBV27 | ASSLEAGVGSYEQY
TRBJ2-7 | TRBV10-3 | ATAGGSADEQY
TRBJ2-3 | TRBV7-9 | ASSPQTSGSTDTQY
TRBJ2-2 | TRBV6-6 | ASSYSGQGYGELF
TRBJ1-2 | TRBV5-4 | ASSFPDRAEGYT
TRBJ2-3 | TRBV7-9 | ASSLTSGADTQY
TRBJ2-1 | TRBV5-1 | ASSPGLLATYNEQF
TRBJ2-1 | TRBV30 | AWSDRGRIANEQF
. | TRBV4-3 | ASSPRDRAYEQY
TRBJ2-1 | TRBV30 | AWSEGSGRGGYNEQF
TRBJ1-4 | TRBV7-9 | SSSSDRGGTNEKLF
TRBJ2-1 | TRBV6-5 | ASSYRRDLHNEQF
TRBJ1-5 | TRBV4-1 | ASSRDRGDQPQH
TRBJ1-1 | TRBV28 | ASSLVRGIRGNTEAF
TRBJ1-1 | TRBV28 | ASSFRGIEAF
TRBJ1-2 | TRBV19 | ASSITTGGDGYT
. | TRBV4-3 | ASSQDYGDTTTYEQY